Below, 29 T cell receptor beta chains from the same sample are listed, as sequenced in a study of T cells in Graves' hyperthyroidism and ophthalmopathy. Regions amplified from RNA transcripts were the TCR beta CDR3 regions. During a first-round RT-PCR of the TCR CDR3, the HTBI primer set was used. Each CDR3 protein gets one entry after TCRdb re-called the multiplex PCR reads with MiXCR. The profile shows hundreds of thousands of distinct CDR3 sequences, around 15% of them singletons. What was sequenced was blood. These receptors were taken from a woman aged 25-40 years with Graves' hyperthyroidism.

V is TRBV2 and J is TRBJ2-3; D gene ambiguous. The CDR3 has 12 residues. The V end lost 2 bases, the J end lost 12 bases, and 12 bases lay between the germline ends. From germline, CDR1 is SNHLY and CDR2 FYNNEI. The CDR3 coding sequence is TGTGCCAGCAGTGAATTTCAGGCTAACCAGTATTTT. Encoded protein: CASSEFQANQYF.

The chain carries TRBV5-1 and TRBJ2-3, with 10 positions matching TRBD2. Trimming removed 1 base from V and 4 bases from J; junction bases left unmatched: 6. The CDR3 consists of 16 residues. Per germline, CDR1 SGHRS and CDR2 YFSETQ. DNA of the CDR3: TGCGCCAGCAGCTTGACTCTAGCGGGAGCGGCAGATACGCAGTATTTT. It is translated as CASSLTLAGAADTQYF.

This clonotype was seen ten or more times. This sequence joins TRBV6-2 or TRBV6-3 and TRBJ2-2; 10 bases align to TRBD2. The length of the CDR3 is 16 residues. Germline assignment: CDR1 MNHEY and CDR2 SVGEGT. The V gene end was trimmed by 6 bases and the J gene end by 3 bases; junction bases not matched to a gene: 7. Written as DNA, the CDR3 is TGTGCCAGCAGACTCTCTAGCGGGAGCCACACCGGGGAGCTGTTTTTT. It translates to CASRLSSGSHTGELFF.

Many counts were recorded for this clonotype. V gene TRBV29-1 combines with J gene TRBJ2-7, with 8 bases lining up with TRBD1. From germline, CDR1 is SQVTM and CDR2 ANQGSEA. This CDR3 has 12 amino acids. V was pared by 6 bases and J by 3 bases, with 4 bases of the junction left unmatched. The CDR3 sequence is CSVSGGGYEQYF. CDR3 in DNA: TGCAGCGTGTCAGGGGGCGGCTACGAGCAGTACTTC.

In regard to this clonotype: At one end the junction does not follow the germline gene, possibly because of a read error. CDR3 in DNA: TGTGCTAGCAGCCTTAGCGGGATGGGAGAGACCCAGTACTTC. This sequence encodes CASSLSGMGETQYF. The chain employs TRBV7-7 and TRBJ2-5; 8 nucleotides align to TRBD2. The CDR3 is made up of 14 amino acids. CDR1 and CDR2 from the germline V gene are SSHAT and FNYEAQ (reference sequence).

The chain couples TRBV24-1 to TRBJ2-3, with 9 bases fitting TRBD1. The CDR3 runs 16 residues. Germline V gives CDR1 KGHDR, CDR2 SFDVKD. Trimming at V came to 4 bases and at J to 2 bases, leaving 6 bases not matched to a gene. Here the CDR3 DNA reads TGTGCCACCAGTGACCCCGGGACAGGGCACACAGATACGCAGTATTTT. Encoded protein: CATSDPGTGHTDTQYF.

CDR3 coding DNA: TGTGCCAGCAGTGAGCCGGGACTAAATTATGAGCAGTTCTTC. Translated: CASSEPGLNYEQFF. The chain recombines TRBV6-1 with TRBJ2-1, with 7 bases identical to TRBD2. Per the germline V gene, CDR1 is MNHNS and CDR2 is SASEGT. The CDR3 consists of 14 residues. V lost 3 bases to trimming and J lost 8 bases; unmatched junction nucleotides: 7.

The sample holds a few counts of this clonotype. This chain joins TRBV29-1 and TRBJ2-7; possibly TRBD2 for D (6 bases). Germline assignment: CDR1 SQVTM and CDR2 ANQGSEA. Trimming stripped 5 bases from V and 6 bases from J, with 11 bases between. The CDR3 covers 11 residues. The CDR3 spells CSVPGEAEQYF. CDR3 bases: TGCAGCGTTCCGGGAGAGGCCGAGCAGTACTTC.

This clonotype was seen at least ten times. The V call is TRBV18, the J call TRBJ2-7; 7 bases align to TRBD1. The CDR3 covers 14 residues. The V gene end was trimmed by 3 bases and the J gene end by 3 bases; junction bases not matched to a gene: 5. CDR1 and CDR2 from the germline V gene are KGHSH and LQKENI. This chain's CDR3 is CASSPGTAIYEQYF. The CDR3 nucleotides are TGTGCCAGCTCACCCGGGACAGCTATCTACGAGCAGTACTTC. The full variable domain, its missing parts supplied by reference TRBV18 and TRBJ2-7, is NAGVMQNPRHLVRRRGQEARLRCSPMKGHSHVYWYRQLPEEGLKFMVYLQKENIIDESGMPKERFSAEFPKEGPSILRIQQVVRGDSAAYFCASSPGTAIYEQYFGPGTRLTVT.

This clonotype was recorded at least ten times. The rearrangement links TRBV7-3 to TRBJ2-1, with unresolved D. The ends were cut back, 4 bases at V and 10 bases at J, with 11 bases in the middle. Germline V gene data show CDR1 as SGHTA and CDR2 as FQGTGA. The CDR3 length is 12 residues. CDR3 region: CASSSRIGEQFF. The CDR3 DNA follows: TGTGCCAGCAGCTCCAGGATTGGCGAGCAGTTCTTC.

This chain connects TRBV19 to TRBJ2-5; possibly TRBD2 for D (6 bases). CDR3 size: 14 residues. The V and J ends lost 5 bases and 4 bases respectively, with 14 bases between them. CDR1 LNHDA and CDR2 SQIVND come from the germline V gene (reference sequence). CDR3 loop: CASSEGSGLETQYF. The CDR3 nucleotides read TGTGCCAGTAGTGAGGGTTCGGGACTAGAGACCCAGTACTTC.

The rearrangement uses TRBV5-1 and TRBJ2-7; possible D gene TRBD2, 6 bases. The CDR3 contains 15 residues. V lost 3 bases and J lost 3, with 16 bases in between. Germline V lookup: CDR1 SGHRS, CDR2 YFSETQ. The CDR3 DNA is TGCGCCAGCAGCTCCTCCGGTCGGGAGTACTACGAGCAGTACTTC. Translated: CASSSSGREYYEQYF.

The rearrangement links TRBV7-9 to TRBJ2-3, with 11 bases matching TRBD2. The CDR3 sequence is 15 residues long. Trimming took 4 bases from V and 4 from J; bases not matched to a gene: 4. Germline V gives CDR1 SEHNR, CDR2 FQNEAQ (reference sequence). CDR3 sequence reads: CASSYPGLAADTQYF. For the CDR3, the DNA is TGTGCCAGCAGCTACCCGGGACTAGCGGCAGATACGCAGTATTTT.

This clonotype has ten or more counts. This chain connects TRBV7-9 to TRBJ2-5; D unresolved. Trimming pared 1 base from V and 5 bases from J, leaving 8 bases between. CDR1 and CDR2 (germline): SEHNR, FQNEAQ (reference sequence). The CDR3 has 13 amino acids. This chain's CDR3 is CASSLELTETQYF. DNA for the CDR3: TGTGCCAGCAGCTTAGAACTAACGGAGACCCAGTACTTC.

This clonotype was observed many times. In nucleotides, the CDR3 is TGTGCCAGCAGTTACGACAGGGACGGCTATGGCTACACCTTC. Translating it yields CASSYDRDGYGYTF. This sequence joins TRBV6-6 and TRBJ1-2, with 7 bases fitting TRBD1. Looked up from germline, CDR1 is MNHNY and CDR2 is SVGAGI (reference sequence). The CDR3 covers 14 residues. The V and J ends lost 2 bases and 4 bases, in that order; junction bases with no gene match: 4.

This chain connects TRBV2 to TRBJ1-4; possible D gene TRBD1, 5 bases. The CDR3 sequence is 15 residues long. The ends were cut back, 6 bases at V and 2 bases at J, with 13 bases in the middle. Germline lookup yields CDR1 SNHLY and CDR2 FYNNEI. CDR3 protein: CASREPGGTNEKLFF. CDR3 sequence (DNA): TGTGCCAGCAGGGAGCCGGGGGGGACTAATGAAAAACTGTTTTTT.

The chain links TRBV6-1 to TRBJ2-1; 11 bases map to TRBD2. The CDR3 runs to 14 residues. V shed 6 bases, J shed 8 bases, and the junction held 6 bases outside the gene matches. Germline V lookup: CDR1 MNHNS, CDR2 SASEGT. Here the CDR3 reads CASRSSGRMDEQFF. CDR3 in DNA: TGTGCCAGCAGGTCTAGCGGGAGGATGGATGAGCAGTTCTTC.

The V and J genes are TRBV7-2 and TRBJ1-4; a possible D gene is TRBD1 (5 bases). Germline V gives CDR1 SGHTA, CDR2 FQGNSA. This CDR3 region has 12 residues. Trimming removed 2 bases from V and 15 bases from J, with 13 bases in between. This chain's CDR3 is CASSLTGGRMFF. The CDR3 DNA is TGTGCCAGCAGCTTAACTGGGGGACGGATGTTTTTT.

This rearrangement joins TRBV2 to TRBJ2-7, with 7 positions matching TRBD1. The trim removed 6 bases at V and 5 bases at J, leaving 7 bases unmatched. The CDR3 has 13 residues. Germline CDR1 SNHLY, CDR2 FYNNEI. CDR3 nucleotides: TGTGCCAGCAGCTCCGACAGGGTGAACGAGCAGTACTTC. Translating it yields CASSSDRVNEQYF.

This clonotype was found many times. J is TRBJ2-3 and V is TRBV13; 8 bases align to TRBD2. The CDR3 is made up of 16 amino acids. V gave up 4 bases and J gave up 5 bases; unmatched junction bases: 11. Germline loops: CDR1 PRHDT, CDR2 FYEKMQ (reference sequence). The CDR3 nucleotides are TGTGCCAGCAGCTCCCTCATAGCGGGAACGGGAGATACGCAGTATTTT. Residues: CASSSLIAGTGDTQYF.

The rearrangement joins TRBV9 to TRBJ2-3; TRBD2 matches 12 bases. V lost 0 bases and J lost 4; bases outside the gene matches: 6. This CDR3 spans 17 amino acids. Germline assignment: CDR1 SGDLS and CDR2 YYNGEE. CDR3 nucleotide sequence: TGTGCCAGCAGCGTAGAGACTAGCGGGAGCCTAGCAGATACGCAGTATTTT. Amino acid sequence: CASSVETSGSLADTQYF.

This clonotype was recorded at least ten times. V and J are TRBV2 and TRBJ2-1, with D possibly TRBD2 on 5 matching bases. This CDR3 has 13 residues. CDR1 and CDR2 (germline): SNHLY, FYNNEI. V was shortened by 4 bases and J by 13 bases, with 17 bases between the two germline ends. The CDR3 loop reads CASSGSGIRLQFF. Here the CDR3 DNA reads TGTGCCAGCAGTGGGTCGGGGATTAGGTTACAGTTCTTC.

The chain recombines TRBV29-1 with TRBJ2-3, with 12 bases fitting TRBD2. J gave up 5 bases and V 2 bases, and 11 bases lay outside the gene matches. CDR1 SQVTM and CDR2 ANQGSEA come from the germline V gene. This CDR3 is built from 17 residues. CDR3 in amino acids: CSVEWPSGRGGGDTQYF. CDR3 nucleotides: TGCAGCGTTGAATGGCCTAGCGGGAGGGGAGGGGGAGATACGCAGTATTTT.

There are a few counts of this clonotype. V usage is TRBV5-1 and J usage is TRBJ2-2; D possibly corresponds to TRBD1 (6 bases). Germline-derived CDR1 and CDR2 are SGHRS and YFSETQ. CDR3 length equals 15 residues. Trimming removed 1 base from V and 4 bases from J, with 11 bases in between. The CDR3 sequence is CASSLIQGATGELFF. In DNA form, the CDR3 reads TGCGCCAGCAGCTTGATACAGGGCGCCACCGGGGAGCTGTTTTTT.

The chain couples TRBV4-3 to TRBJ1-2; 8 bases are shared with TRBD1. J gave up 4 bases and V 1 base, and 2 bases lay outside the gene matches. This CDR3 region has 14 residues. Per germline, CDR1 LGHNA and CDR2 YSLEER. The CDR3: CASSQAGQVYGYTF. The CDR3 DNA is TGCGCCAGCAGCCAAGCGGGACAGGTCTATGGCTACACCTTC.

This chain connects TRBV7-9 to TRBJ1-1; D unclear. This CDR3 is 17 amino acids long. V shed 5 bases and J shed 0 bases, with 19 bases lying between them. Germline CDR1 is SEHNR and CDR2 is FQNEAQ (reference sequence). CDR3 residues: CASSGEFQLTMNTEAFF. The DNA of the CDR3 is TGTGCCAGCAGCGGAGAATTCCAACTGACTATGAACACTGAAGCTTTCTTT.

V is TRBV2 and J is TRBJ2-5; D remains ambiguous. Per germline, CDR1 SNHLY and CDR2 FYNNEI. The CDR3 is 16 amino acids. Trimming left V 0 bases short and J 5 bases short, with 16 bases between. The CDR3: CASSEARPGGTETQYF. DNA of the CDR3: TGTGCCAGCAGTGAAGCGCGCCCAGGTGGTACGGAGACCCAGTACTTC.

The sample holds a few counts of this clonotype. V gene TRBV15 combines with J gene TRBJ2-4, with no clear D. The CDR3 is made up of 15 amino acids. V gave up 0 bases and J gave up 0 bases, with 6 bases separating them. Germline-derived CDR1 and CDR2 are LNHNV and YYDKDF (reference sequence). CDR3 residues: CATSRDWLAKNIQYF. The CDR3 DNA sequence: TGTGCCACCAGCAGAGATTGGCTAGCCAAAAACATTCAGTACTTC.

This clonotype was found many times. The rearrangement uses TRBV7-2 and TRBJ2-5; D is unresolved. Germline V gene data show CDR1 as SGHTA and CDR2 as FQGNSA. The V end was cut by 5 bases, the J end by 5 bases, with 18 bases between. There are 15 residues in the CDR3. The CDR3 DNA reads as TGTGCCAGCAGCCGAACGGGCTGGGTGGGGGAGACCCAGTACTTC. This gives the protein CASSRTGWVGETQYF.